The source of this TCR beta chain is a study of T cells after yellow fever vaccination. For TCR, cDNA came from 5'RACE template switching, which added a universal primer site and UMIs. TCRdb passed the 5' RACE reads through MiXCR, listing each CDR3 protein once. This repertoire shows hundreds of thousands of distinct CDR3 sequences, 9% to 15% found once; its top ten account for about 15%. Broader study findings: It was a weaker secondary response, yet one that peaked faster, at day 5 versus 15. Detected again after the booster were most primary-vaccination clones, at 96% CD4 and 88% CD8. Any FACS-sorted repertoire could hold abundant clonotypes that contaminate it from the bulk population.

Of note for this clonotype: Its antigen is unknown.

The CDR3 runs to 13 residues. Trimming took 6 bases from V and 3 from J, leaving 9 bases between them. Germline V CDR1 and CDR2: MNHNS, SASEGT. The chain recombines TRBV6-1 with TRBJ1-5; D remains ambiguous. The specimen comprised PBMCs, sampled on the day of the yellow fever booster vaccination. The TCR sequence derives from a man aged 30 to 45 who received the YFV17D yellow fever vaccine. The DNA for the CDR3 is TGTGCCAGCAGGCCCCGTTACAATCAGCCCCAGCATTTT. Translating gives CASRPRYNQPQHF.